This T cell receptor (beta chain) was documented in a study of low-dose radiotherapy and immunotherapy resistance in tumors. This clonotype was counted between two and nine times. TRAV- and TRBV-specific primers were used for first-strand cDNA, which covered alpha and beta chains. TCRs were put through roughly 19 PCR cycles of amplification with Phusion. A constant-region primer and the V-primer adapter served as the primer pair. Via MiXCR, TCRdb re-called the reads, giving one row per CDR3 protein. The repertoire includes approximately 70,000 distinct CDR3 sequences, around 29% of them detected once, and more than 9.5% sits in the top ten. The V gene's germline CDR1 is SGHKS and CDR2 YYEKEE (reference sequence). Trimming took 2 bases from V and 7 from J; bases not matched to a gene: 6. This CDR3 is 15 amino acids long. The time point: before trial treatment.

Sample: PBMCs, taken before treatment. The V gene is TRBV5-5, the J gene TRBJ2-1, with TRBD1 matching 10 bases. The source is a female donor with ovarian cancer. CDR3 protein: CASSFAGTGANEQFF. DNA of the CDR3: TGTGCCAGCAGCTTTGCCGGGACAGGGGCTAATGAGCAGTTCTTC.